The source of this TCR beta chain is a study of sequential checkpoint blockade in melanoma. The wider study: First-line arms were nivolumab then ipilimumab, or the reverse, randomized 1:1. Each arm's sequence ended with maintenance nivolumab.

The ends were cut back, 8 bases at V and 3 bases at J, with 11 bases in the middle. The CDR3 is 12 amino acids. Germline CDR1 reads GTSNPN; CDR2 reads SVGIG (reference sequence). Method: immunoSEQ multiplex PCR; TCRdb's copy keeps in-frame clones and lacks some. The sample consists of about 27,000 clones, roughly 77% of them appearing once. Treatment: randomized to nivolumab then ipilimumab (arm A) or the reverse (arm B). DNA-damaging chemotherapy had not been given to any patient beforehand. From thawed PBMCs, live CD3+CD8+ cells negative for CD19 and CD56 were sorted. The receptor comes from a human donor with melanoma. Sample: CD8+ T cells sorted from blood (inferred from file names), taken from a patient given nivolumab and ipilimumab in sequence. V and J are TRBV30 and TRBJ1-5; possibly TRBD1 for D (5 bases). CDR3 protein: CAAGQDNQPQHF. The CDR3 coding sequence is TGTGCCGCCGGACAAGACAATCAGCCCCAGCATTTT.